The 16 T cell receptor beta chains reported below all come from one sample, sequenced in a study of early T cells in non-severe SARS-CoV-2 infection. TCRdb re-called the 5' RACE reads through MiXCR, storing one row per CDR3 protein. Altogether 110,000 or so distinct CDR3 sequences are present, 9% to 14% being singletons, with the ten largest covering around 3%. What was sequenced was whole blood. The receptors derive from an adult who was a healthcare worker with PCR-confirmed SARS-CoV-2 infection or an uninfected control (not recorded which).

This clonotype was detected many times. CDR3 nucleotide sequence: TGTGCCAGCAGCGGGACAGGGCGCCCTTACTATGGCTACACCTTC. It yields the protein CASSGTGRPYYGYTF. This chain uses TRBV5-5 with TRBJ1-2, with TRBD1 matching over 9 bases. The CDR3 is 15 amino acids. V lost 4 bases, J lost 3 bases, and 7 bases stayed unmatched. Germline V gene data show CDR1 as SGHKS and CDR2 as YYEKEE (reference sequence).

In regard to this clonotype: One base away lies a much larger clone, so this may be a sequencing read error. The genes are TRBV29-1 and TRBJ2-7; 7 bases match TRBD1. This CDR3 comprises 13 residues. V lost 4 bases and J lost 3; bases outside the gene matches: 6. Germline lookup yields CDR1 SQVTM and CDR2 ANQGSEA. The CDR3: CSVAGTAYYEQYF. The DNA for the CDR3 is TGCAGCGTTGCCGGGACAGCCTACTACGAGCAGTACTTC.

The genes are TRBV6-4 and TRBJ1-2; 7 positions agree with TRBD1. V was clipped by 6 bases and J by 2 bases; unmatched bases: 9. Germline lookup yields CDR1 MRHNA and CDR2 SNTAGT. The CDR3 has 15 residues. In DNA, the CDR3 is TGTGCCAGCAGCTTGGACAGGCGAACAAACTATGGCTACACCTTC. This gives the protein CASSLDRRTNYGYTF.

The rearrangement links TRBV5-6 to TRBJ2-1; D may be TRBD1 or TRBD2 (5 bases each). V lost 3 bases, J lost 15 bases, and 16 bases lay in between. The CDR3 loop spans 12 amino acids. Germline CDR1 reads SGHDT; CDR2 reads YYEEEE. The CDR3, as DNA: TGTGCCAGCAGCTCGGGGACCATCCCCCGGTTCTTC. The encoded protein is CASSSGTIPRFF.

This clonotype was counted a few times. The rearrangement joins TRBV20-1 to TRBJ1-1; possibly TRBD1 for D (6 bases). This CDR3 has 12 amino acids. Per germline, CDR1 DFQATT and CDR2 SNEGSKA (reference sequence). The CDR3 DNA follows: TGCAGGGGGACGGGGGGCTCGACTGAAGCTTTCTTT. This translates into CRGTGGSTEAFF.

This clonotype has a count of ten or more. The chain uses TRBV7-6 and TRBJ2-7; 9 bases match TRBD1. Germline V gene data show CDR1 as SGHVS and CDR2 as FNYEAQ. The V gene end was trimmed by 5 bases and the J gene end by 13 bases; junction bases not matched to a gene: 9. This CDR3 has 12 amino acids. CDR3 protein: CASSEPGQGIYF. The CDR3 region has the DNA TGTGCCAGCAGCGAGCCGGGACAGGGTATCTACTTC. Drawing the rest from reference TRBV7-6 and TRBJ2-7, the complete variable domain is GAGVSQSPRYKVTKRGQDVALRCDPISGHVSLYWYRQALGQGPEFLTYFNYEAQQDKSGLPNDRFSAERPEGSISTLTIQRTEQRDSAMYRCASSEPGQGIYFGPGTRLTVT.

This clonotype was recorded many times. This chain joins TRBV3-1 and TRBJ1-2; D possibly corresponds to TRBD1 (6 bases). The CDR3 has 14 amino acids. Trimming stripped 1 base from V and 5 bases from J, with 11 bases between. Germline V gene sequence: CDR1 LGHDT, CDR2 YNNKEL (reference sequence). This chain's CDR3 is CASSQAGAPYGYTF. CDR3 nucleotide sequence: TGTGCCAGCAGCCAAGCAGGGGCTCCATATGGCTACACCTTC.

This clonotype turned up a few times. The chain combines TRBV29-1 with TRBJ1-1; the D is unclear. Germline V CDR1 and CDR2: SQVTM, ANQGSEA. The CDR3 is made up of 13 amino acids. V was pared by 5 bases and J by 1 base, with 11 bases between. CDR3 sequence reads: CSVPSRKNTEAFF. DNA of the CDR3: TGCAGCGTTCCGTCGCGGAAGAACACTGAAGCTTTCTTT.

V usage is TRBV2 and J usage is TRBJ2-3; 11 bases are a match to TRBD2. V dropped 7 bases and J dropped 6; count of bases not matched to a gene: 12. CDR3 size: 16 residues. Germline CDR1 is SNHLY and CDR2 is FYNNEI. The DNA for the CDR3 is TGTGCCAGCATGCCCCCTGGGACTAGCGGACCCGATACGCAGTATTTT. Its translation is CASMPPGTSGPDTQYF.

This chain links TRBV6-1 with TRBJ2-5, with 8 bases that match TRBD1. The trim removed 8 bases at V and 4 bases at J, leaving 0 bases unmatched. The germline V gene has CDR1 MNHNS and CDR2 SASEGT. The CDR3 is 11 residues long. CDR3: CASGTGETQYF. CDR3 bases: TGTGCCAGCGGGACAGGAGAGACCCAGTACTTC.

There are a few counts of this clonotype. This chain uses TRBV11-2 with TRBJ2-2, with TRBD2 as a possible D gene (5 bases). This CDR3 contains 17 residues. The V gene lost 5 bases and the J gene lost 4 bases, with 20 bases spanning the gap. Germline values: CDR1 SGHAT, CDR2 FQNNGV. CDR3 protein: CASSQIVASRGTGELFF. For the CDR3, the DNA is TGTGCCAGCAGCCAAATCGTGGCTAGCCGGGGCACCGGGGAGCTGTTTTTT. Full variable domain (rest looked up from reference TRBV11-2 and TRBJ2-2): EAGVAQSPRYKIIEKRQSVAFWCNPISGHATLYWYQQILGQGPKLLIQFQNNGVVDDSQLPKDRFSAERLKGVDSTLKIQPAKLEDSAVYLCASSQIVASRGTGELFFGEGSRLTVL.

At least ten counts were recorded for this clonotype. The chain combines TRBV29-1 with TRBJ2-7; maybe TRBD2 (5 bases). The CDR3 is 13 residues long. V lost 6 bases and J 9 bases, leaving 21 bases between the germline ends. In germline, CDR1 is SQVTM, CDR2 ANQGSEA. This chain's CDR3 is CSVRIWGNEGQYF. As DNA, the CDR3 is TGCAGCGTGAGGATTTGGGGAAATGAGGGGCAGTACTTC.

This clonotype was counted ten times or more. The chain couples TRBV20-1 to TRBJ1-4, with 10 bases lining up with TRBD1. CDR1 and CDR2 from the germline V gene are DFQATT and SNEGSKA (reference sequence). This CDR3 contains 18 residues. V shed 6 bases, J shed 0 bases, and the junction held 13 bases outside the gene matches. Here the CDR3 reads CSAPRQGAGFTTNEKLFF. The CDR3 DNA reads TGCAGTGCCCCGAGACAGGGGGCGGGCTTCACAACTAATGAAAAACTGTTTTTT.

This rearrangement joins TRBV5-1 to TRBJ1-6; D remains unclear. V shed 4 bases and J shed 5 bases, with 10 bases lying between them. CDR1 is SGHRS and CDR2 is YFSETQ in the germline V gene. This CDR3 is built from 14 residues. For the CDR3, the DNA is TGCGCCAGCAGCCTCGACTTCAATAATTCACCCCTCCACTTT. The encoded protein is CASSLDFNNSPLHF.

This clonotype has only a few counts. The gene calls are TRBV12-3 or TRBV12-4 and TRBJ1-2; TRBD1 agrees at 8 bases. After removal of 5 bases from V and 2 bases from J, the junction contained 10 bases not matched to a gene. The CDR3 contains 16 residues. The CDR3 nucleotides read TGTGCCAGCAGTCCTATATCAGGGGGCGCAAACTATGGCTACACCTTC. This sequence encodes CASSPISGGANYGYTF.

A few counts support this clonotype. The J gene is TRBJ2-3, the V gene TRBV7-6, with D hard to call. The V gene lost 3 bases and the J gene lost 0 bases, with 4 bases spanning the gap. There are 13 residues in the CDR3. Germline assignment: CDR1 SGHVS and CDR2 FNYEAQ. Written as DNA, the CDR3 is TGTGCCAGCAGCTTCGCTAGCACAGATACGCAGTATTTT. As protein: CASSFASTDTQYF.